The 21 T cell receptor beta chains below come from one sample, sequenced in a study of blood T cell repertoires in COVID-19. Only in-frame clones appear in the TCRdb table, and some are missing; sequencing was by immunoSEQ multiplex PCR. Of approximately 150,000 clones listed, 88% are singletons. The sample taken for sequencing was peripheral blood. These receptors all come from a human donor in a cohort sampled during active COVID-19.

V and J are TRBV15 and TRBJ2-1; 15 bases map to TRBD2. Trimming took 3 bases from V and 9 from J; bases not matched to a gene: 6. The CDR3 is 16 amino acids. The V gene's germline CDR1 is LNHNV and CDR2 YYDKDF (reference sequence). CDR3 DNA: TGTGCCACCAGCAGTGGACTAGCGGGGGGGCTGAGTGAGCAGTTCTTC. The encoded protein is CATSSGLAGGLSEQFF.

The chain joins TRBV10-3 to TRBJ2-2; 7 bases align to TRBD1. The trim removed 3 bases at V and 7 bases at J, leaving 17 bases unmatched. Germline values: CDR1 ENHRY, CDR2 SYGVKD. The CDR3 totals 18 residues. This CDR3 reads CAISDRTGTAFPGGELFF. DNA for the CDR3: TGTGCCATCAGTGATCGGACCGGGACAGCATTCCCGGGCGGGGAGCTGTTTTTT.

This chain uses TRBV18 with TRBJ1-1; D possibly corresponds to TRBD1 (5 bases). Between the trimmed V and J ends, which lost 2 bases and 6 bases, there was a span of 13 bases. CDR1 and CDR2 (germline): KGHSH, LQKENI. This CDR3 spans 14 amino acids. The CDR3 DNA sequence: TGTGCCAGCTCACCAGGTCTAGAAGGGGCTGAAGCTTTCTTT. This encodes CASSPGLEGAEAFF.

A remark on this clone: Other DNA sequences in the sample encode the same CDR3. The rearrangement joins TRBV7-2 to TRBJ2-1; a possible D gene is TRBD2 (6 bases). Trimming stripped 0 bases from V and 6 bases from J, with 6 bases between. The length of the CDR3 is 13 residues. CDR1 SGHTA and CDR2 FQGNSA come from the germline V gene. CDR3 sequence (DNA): TGTGCCAGCAGCTTAGCCGGGGGCAATGAGCAGTTCTTC. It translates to CASSLAGGNEQFF. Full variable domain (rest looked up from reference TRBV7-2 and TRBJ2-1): GAGVSQSPSNKVTEKGKDVELRCDPISGHTALYWYRQSLGQGLEFLIYFQGNSAPDKSGLPSDRFSAERTGGSVSTLTIQRTQQEDSAVYLCASSLAGGNEQFFGPGTRLTVL.

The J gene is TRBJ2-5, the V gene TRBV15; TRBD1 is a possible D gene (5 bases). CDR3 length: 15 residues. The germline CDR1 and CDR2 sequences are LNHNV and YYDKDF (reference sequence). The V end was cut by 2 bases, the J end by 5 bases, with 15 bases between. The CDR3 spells CATSRTLVAGETQYF. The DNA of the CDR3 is TGTGCCACCAGCAGAACCCTAGTCGCAGGGGAGACCCAGTACTTC. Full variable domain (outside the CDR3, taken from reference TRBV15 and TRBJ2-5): DAMVIQNPRYQVTQFGKPVTLSCSQTLNHNVMYWYQQKSSQAPKLLFHYYDKDFNNEADTPDNFQSRRPNTSFCFLDIRSPGLGDTAMYLCATSRTLVAGETQYFGPGTRLLVL.

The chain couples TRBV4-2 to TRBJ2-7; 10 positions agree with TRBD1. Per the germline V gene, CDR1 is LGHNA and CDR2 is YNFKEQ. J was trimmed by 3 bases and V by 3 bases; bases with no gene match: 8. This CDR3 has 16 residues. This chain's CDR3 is CASSHSPGQGHYEQYF. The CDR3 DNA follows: TGTGCCAGCAGCCATTCCCCGGGACAGGGGCACTACGAGCAGTACTTC.

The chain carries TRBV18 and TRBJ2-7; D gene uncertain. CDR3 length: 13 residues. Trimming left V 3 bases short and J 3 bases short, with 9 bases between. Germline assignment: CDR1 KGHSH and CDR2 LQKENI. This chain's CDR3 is CASSPGPDYEQYF. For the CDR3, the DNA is TGTGCCAGCTCACCTGGGCCCGACTACGAGCAGTACTTC. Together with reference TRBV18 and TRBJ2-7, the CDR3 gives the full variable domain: NAGVMQNPRHLVRRRGQEARLRCSPMKGHSHVYWYRQLPEEGLKFMVYLQKENIIDESGMPKERFSAEFPKEGPSILRIQQVVRGDSAAYFCASSPGPDYEQYFGPGTRLTVT.

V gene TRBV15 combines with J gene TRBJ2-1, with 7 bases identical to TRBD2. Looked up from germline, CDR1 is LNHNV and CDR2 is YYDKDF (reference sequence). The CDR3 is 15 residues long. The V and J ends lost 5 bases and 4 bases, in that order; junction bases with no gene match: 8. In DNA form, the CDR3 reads TGTGCCACCAGCCACCTGAGCGGGGTTTACAATGAGCAGTTCTTC. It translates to CATSHLSGVYNEQFF.

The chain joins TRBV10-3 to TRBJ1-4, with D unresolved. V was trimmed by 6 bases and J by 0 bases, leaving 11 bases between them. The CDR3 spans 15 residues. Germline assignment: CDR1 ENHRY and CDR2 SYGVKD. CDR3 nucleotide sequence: TGTGCCATCAGCGACAAGGGAGCAACTAATGAAAAACTGTTTTTT. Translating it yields CAISDKGATNEKLFF.

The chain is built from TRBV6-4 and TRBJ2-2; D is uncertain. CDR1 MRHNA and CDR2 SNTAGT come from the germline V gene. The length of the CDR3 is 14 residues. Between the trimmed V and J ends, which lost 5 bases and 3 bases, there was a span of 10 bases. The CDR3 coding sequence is TGTGCCAGCAGTAGAGACACGGACACCGGGGAGCTGTTTTTT. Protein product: CASSRDTDTGELFF.

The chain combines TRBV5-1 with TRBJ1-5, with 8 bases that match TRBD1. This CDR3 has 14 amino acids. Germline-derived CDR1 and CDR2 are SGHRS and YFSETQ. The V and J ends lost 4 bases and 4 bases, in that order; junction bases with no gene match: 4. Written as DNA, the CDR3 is TGCGCCAGCAGCGCGACAGGGGTTAATCAGCCCCAGCATTTT. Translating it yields CASSATGVNQPQHF.

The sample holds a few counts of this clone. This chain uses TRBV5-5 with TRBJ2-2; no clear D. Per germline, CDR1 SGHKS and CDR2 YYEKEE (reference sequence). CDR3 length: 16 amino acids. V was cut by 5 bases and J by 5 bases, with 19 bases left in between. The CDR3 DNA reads TGTGCCAGCAGAGATGAGGAGCAGAGTCGGACCGGGGAGCTGTTTTTT. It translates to CASRDEEQSRTGELFF.

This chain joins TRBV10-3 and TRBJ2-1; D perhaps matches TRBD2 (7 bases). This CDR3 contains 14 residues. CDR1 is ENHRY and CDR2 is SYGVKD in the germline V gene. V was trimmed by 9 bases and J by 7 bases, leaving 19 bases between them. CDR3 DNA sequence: TGTGCCATTACGGGGGGCCGGGCATGGAATGAGCAGTTCTTC. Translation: CAITGGRAWNEQFF.

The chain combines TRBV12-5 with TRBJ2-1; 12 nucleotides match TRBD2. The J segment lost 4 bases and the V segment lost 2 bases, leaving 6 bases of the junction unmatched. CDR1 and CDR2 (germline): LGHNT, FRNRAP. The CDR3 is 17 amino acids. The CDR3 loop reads CASGLRLAGVGYNEQFF. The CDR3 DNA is TGTGCTAGTGGTTTGAGACTAGCGGGGGTAGGATACAATGAGCAGTTCTTC.

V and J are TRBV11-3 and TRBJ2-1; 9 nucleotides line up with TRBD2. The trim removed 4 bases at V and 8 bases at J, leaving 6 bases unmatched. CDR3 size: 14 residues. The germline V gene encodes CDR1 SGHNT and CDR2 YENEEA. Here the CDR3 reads CASSSGTSRHEQFF. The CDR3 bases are TGTGCCAGCAGCTCTGGGACTAGCCGGCATGAGCAGTTCTTC.

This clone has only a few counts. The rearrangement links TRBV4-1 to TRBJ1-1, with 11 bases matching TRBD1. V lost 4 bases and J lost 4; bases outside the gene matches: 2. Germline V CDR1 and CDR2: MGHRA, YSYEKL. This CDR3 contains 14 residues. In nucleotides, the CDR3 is TGCGCCAGCAGCCTCGGGACAGGGGGCACTGAAGCTTTCTTT. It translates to CASSLGTGGTEAFF.

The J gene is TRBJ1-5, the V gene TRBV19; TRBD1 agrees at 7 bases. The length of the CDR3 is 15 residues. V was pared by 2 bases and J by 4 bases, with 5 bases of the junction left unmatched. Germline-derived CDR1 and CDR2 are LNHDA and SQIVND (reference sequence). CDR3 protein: CASSIIGGLNQPQHF. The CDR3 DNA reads TGTGCCAGTAGTATAATAGGGGGCCTTAATCAGCCCCAGCATTTT.

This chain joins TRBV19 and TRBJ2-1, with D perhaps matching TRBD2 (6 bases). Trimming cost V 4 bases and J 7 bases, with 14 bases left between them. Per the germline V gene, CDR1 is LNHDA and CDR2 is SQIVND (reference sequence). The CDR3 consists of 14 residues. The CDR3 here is CASSRRGRSNEQFF. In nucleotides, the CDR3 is TGTGCCAGTAGTAGGCGGGGCCGGTCGAATGAGCAGTTCTTC.

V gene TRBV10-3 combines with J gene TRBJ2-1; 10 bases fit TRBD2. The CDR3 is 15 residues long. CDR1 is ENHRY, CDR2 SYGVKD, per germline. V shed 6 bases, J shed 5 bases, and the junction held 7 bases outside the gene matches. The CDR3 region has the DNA TGTGCCATCAGCAAGGGAGCGGGGGGGGACAATGAGCAGTTCTTC. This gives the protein CAISKGAGGDNEQFF.

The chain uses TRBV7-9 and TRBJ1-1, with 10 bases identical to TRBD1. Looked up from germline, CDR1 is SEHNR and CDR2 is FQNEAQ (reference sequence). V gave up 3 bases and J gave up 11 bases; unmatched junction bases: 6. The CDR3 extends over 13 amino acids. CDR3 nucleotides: TGTGCCAGCAGCTTCCCGACAGGGGGCGAGGCTTTCTTT. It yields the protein CASSFPTGGEAFF.

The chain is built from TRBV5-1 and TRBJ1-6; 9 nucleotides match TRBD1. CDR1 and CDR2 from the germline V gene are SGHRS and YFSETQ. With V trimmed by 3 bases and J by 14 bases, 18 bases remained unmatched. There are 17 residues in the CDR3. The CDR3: CASSSHPIRDREKALHF. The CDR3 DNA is TGCGCCAGCAGCTCACACCCGATCCGGGACAGGGAGAAGGCCCTCCACTTT.